This is a list of T cell receptor beta chains from one sample in a study of control samples from healthy donors and cancer patients. TCRdb's table, derived via immunoSEQ multiplex PCR, lists solely in-frame clones and lacks some. The sample contains 130,000 or so clones, more than 75% of which appear only once. What was sequenced was blood. All receptors derive from a young man in good health. The CDR3 runs from the conserved cysteine through the conserved F or W.

>TRBV9|TRBJ1-2
CASSVTLGGSDYGYTF
>TRBV5-1|TRBJ2-5
CASSRGYQETQYF
>TRBV10-1|TRBJ2-3
CASSRLAGPDTQYF
>TRBV28|TRBJ1-2
CASSPQAYGYTF
>TRBV6-6|TRBJ2-7
CASSYSDRAYEQYF
>TRBV5-1|TRBJ1-3
CASGQGFGNTIYF
>TRBV24-1|TRBJ1-2
CATSDPTGSGEGYTF
>TRBV11-3|TRBJ2-1
CASSFRGVASYNEQFF
>TRBV7-2|TRBJ2-5
CASSSLGGGIQETQYF
>TRBV7-9|TRBJ2-3
CASSLAGGF
>TRBV10-1|TRBJ2-1
CASSETPLAGGPNEQFF